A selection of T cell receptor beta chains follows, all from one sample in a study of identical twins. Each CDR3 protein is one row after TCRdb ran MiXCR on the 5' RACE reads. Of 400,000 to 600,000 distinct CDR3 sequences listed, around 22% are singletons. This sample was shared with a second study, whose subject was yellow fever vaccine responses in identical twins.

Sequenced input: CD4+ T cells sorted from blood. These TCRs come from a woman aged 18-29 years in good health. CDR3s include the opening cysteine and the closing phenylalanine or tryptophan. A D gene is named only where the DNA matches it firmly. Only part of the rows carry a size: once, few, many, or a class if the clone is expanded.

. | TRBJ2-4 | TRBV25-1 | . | CASSETLVSAKNIQYF | TGTGCCAGCAGTGAGACTCTAGTGTCGGCCAAAAACATTCAGTACTTC
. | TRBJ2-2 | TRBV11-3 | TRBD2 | CASRTLAGENTGELFF | TGTGCCAGCAGAACACTAGCGGGAGAGAACACCGGGGAGCTGTTTTTT
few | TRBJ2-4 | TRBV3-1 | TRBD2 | CASSPPLGTKKNIQYF | TGTGCCAGCAGCCCCCCCCTGGGGACTAAGAAAAACATTCAGTACTTC
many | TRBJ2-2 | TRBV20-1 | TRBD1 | CSARSGTGWGTGELFF | TGCAGTGCTAGGTCCGGGACAGGATGGGGTACCGGGGAGCTGTTTTTT
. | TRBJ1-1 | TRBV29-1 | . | CSVRRPGQNEAFF | TGCAGCGTCCGAAGACCCGGACAGAATGAAGCTTTCTTT
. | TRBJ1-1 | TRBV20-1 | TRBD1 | CSARGQNEAFF | TGCAGTGCCAGGGGGCAGAATGAAGCTTTCTTT
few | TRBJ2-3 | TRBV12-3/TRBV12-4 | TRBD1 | CASTSQGGFSTDTQYF | TGTGCCAGCACCTCACAGGGGGGATTCAGCACAGATACGCAGTATTTT
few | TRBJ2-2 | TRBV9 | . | CASSRLGANTGELFF | TGTGCCAGCAGCCGCCTGGGGGCGAACACCGGGGAGCTGTTTTTT
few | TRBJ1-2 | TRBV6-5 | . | CASSYSSYSNGYTF | TGTGCCAGCAGTTACTCGTCGTACAGTAATGGCTACACCTTC
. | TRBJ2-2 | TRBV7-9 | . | CASSPPRFTGELFF | TGTGCCAGCAGCCCCCCTAGATTTACCGGGGAGCTGTTTTTT
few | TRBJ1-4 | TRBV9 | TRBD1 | CASSAMRGPPNEKLFF | TGTGCCAGCAGCGCGATGAGGGGGCCACCTAATGAAAAACTGTTTTTT
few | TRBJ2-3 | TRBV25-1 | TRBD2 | CASSPWLAGGATDTQYF | TGTGCCAGCAGTCCGTGGTTAGCGGGAGGGGCCACAGATACGCAGTATTTT
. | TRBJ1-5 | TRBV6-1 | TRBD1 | CASDDRARNQPQHF | TGTGCCAGCGACGACAGGGCCCGGAATCAGCCCCAGCATTTT
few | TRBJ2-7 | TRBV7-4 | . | CASSQVVNEQYF | TGTGCCAGCAGCCAAGTGGTAAACGAGCAGTACTTC
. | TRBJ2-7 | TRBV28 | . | CASSPDRLFVYEQYF | TGTGCCAGCAGTCCCGACAGGTTGTTTGTCTACGAGCAGTACTTC
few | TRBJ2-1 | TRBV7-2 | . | CASTSRTDNEQFF | TGTGCCAGCACCTCCCGAACGGACAATGAGCAGTTCTTC
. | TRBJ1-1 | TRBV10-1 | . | CASARGANTEAFF | TGCGCCAGCGCCCGGGGGGCGAACACTGAAGCTTTCTTT
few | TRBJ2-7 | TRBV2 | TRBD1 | CASRGQGHYEQYF | TGTGCCAGCAGAGGACAGGGCCACTACGAGCAGTACTTC
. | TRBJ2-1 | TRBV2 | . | CASSILGTLSYNEQFF | TGTGCCAGCAGTATACTAGGGACTCTCTCCTACAATGAGCAGTTCTTC
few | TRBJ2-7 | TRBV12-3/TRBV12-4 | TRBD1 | CASSLGWSDRYYEQYF | TGTGCCAGCAGTTTAGGGTGGTCGGACAGGTACTACGAGCAGTACTTC
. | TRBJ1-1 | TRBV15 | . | CATSRAAMNTEAFF | TGTGCCACCAGCAGGGCGGCGATGAACACTGAAGCTTTCTTT
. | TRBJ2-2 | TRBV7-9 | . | CASSLALSGELFF | TGTGCCAGCAGCTTAGCATTGTCCGGGGAGCTGTTTTTT
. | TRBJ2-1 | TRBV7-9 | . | CASSLSLGEQFF | TGTGCCAGCAGCTTAAGTCTCGGTGAGCAGTTCTTC
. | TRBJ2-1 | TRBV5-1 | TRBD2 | CASSFTTSGGFNEQFF | TGCGCCAGCAGCTTTACGACTAGCGGGGGGTTCAATGAGCAGTTCTTC
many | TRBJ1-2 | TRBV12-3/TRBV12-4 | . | CASSFVGYGYTF | TGTGCCAGCAGTTTCGTTGGCTATGGCTACACCTTC
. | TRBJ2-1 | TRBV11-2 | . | CASSNGLPGGSSYNEQFF | TGTGCCAGCAGCAACGGGCTCCCCGGAGGAAGCTCCTACAATGAGCAGTTCTTC
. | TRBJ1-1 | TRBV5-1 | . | CASSLVRTSNTEAFF | TGCGCCAGCAGCTTGGTACGCACATCGAACACTGAAGCTTTCTTT
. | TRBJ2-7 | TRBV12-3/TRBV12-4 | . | CASSLSDGASDEQYF | TGTGCCAGCAGCCTCAGTGATGGCGCTTCGGACGAGCAGTACTTC
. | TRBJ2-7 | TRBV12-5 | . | CASGLVPSYEQYF | TGTGCTAGTGGTTTGGTACCCTCCTACGAGCAGTACTTC
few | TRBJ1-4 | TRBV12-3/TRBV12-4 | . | CASSQGSVNEKLFF | TGTGCCAGCAGTCAGGGGTCGGTTAATGAAAAACTGTTTTTT
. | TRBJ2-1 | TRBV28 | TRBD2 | CASSSPSGRATYNEQFF | TGTGCCAGCAGTTCTCCTAGCGGGAGGGCCACCTACAATGAGCAGTTCTTC
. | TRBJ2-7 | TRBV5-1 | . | CASSVRDLDYEQYF | TGCGCCAGCAGCGTACGGGACTTAGATTACGAGCAGTACTTC
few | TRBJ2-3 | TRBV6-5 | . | CASSSRGGWDTDTQYF | TGTGCCAGCAGTTCCCGAGGAGGCTGGGACACAGATACGCAGTATTTT
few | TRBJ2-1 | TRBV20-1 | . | CSARDWRGNEQFF | TGCAGTGCTAGAGATTGGAGGGGGAATGAGCAGTTCTTC
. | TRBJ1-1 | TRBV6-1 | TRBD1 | CASSQGQVIAEAFF | TGTGCCAGCAGTCAGGGACAGGTAATAGCTGAAGCTTTCTTT
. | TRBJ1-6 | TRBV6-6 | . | CASTKMDSPLHF | TGTGCCAGCACCAAGATGGATTCACCCCTCCACTTT
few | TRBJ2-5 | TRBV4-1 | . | CASSLLVGAAETQYF | TGCGCCAGCAGCCTCCTCGTAGGGGCCGCGGAGACCCAGTACTTC
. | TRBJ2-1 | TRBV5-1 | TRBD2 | CASSAGVNNEQFF | TGCGCCAGCTCCGCGGGGGTTAACAATGAGCAGTTCTTC
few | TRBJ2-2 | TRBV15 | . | CATTRDQGAGTGELFF | TGTGCCACCACGCGTGATCAGGGTGCGGGGACCGGGGAGCTGTTTTTT
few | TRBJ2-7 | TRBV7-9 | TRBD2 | CASSLTGGEEQYF | TGTGCCAGCAGCCTAACGGGGGGTGAGGAGCAGTACTTC
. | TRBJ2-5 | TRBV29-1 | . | CGGRQQETQYF | TGCGGCGGAAGGCAACAAGAGACCCAGTACTTC
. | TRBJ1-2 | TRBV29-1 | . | CSVEGGGSLGYTF | TGCAGCGTTGAAGGCGGAGGGAGCCTTGGCTACACCTTC
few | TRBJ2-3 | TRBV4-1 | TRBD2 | CAGSGRVTDTQYF | TGCGCCGGTAGCGGGAGGGTCACAGATACGCAGTATTTT
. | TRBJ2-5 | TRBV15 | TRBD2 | CATSRARASGQETQYF | TGTGCCACCAGCAGAGCTCGGGCTAGCGGGCAAGAGACCCAGTACTTC
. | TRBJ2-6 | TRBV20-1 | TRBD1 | CSATTRDRGLGANVLTF | TGCAGTGCTACTACGCGGGACAGGGGGCTCGGGGCCAACGTCCTGACTTTC
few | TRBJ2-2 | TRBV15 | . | CATNKRGGHQNTGELFF | TGTGCCACCAACAAGAGGGGAGGCCATCAGAACACCGGGGAGCTGTTTTTT
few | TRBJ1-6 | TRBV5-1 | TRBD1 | CASSLSPGGSSPLHF | TGCGCCAGCAGCTTGAGTCCAGGGGGCAGTTCACCCCTCCACTTT
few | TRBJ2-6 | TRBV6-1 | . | CASRPDRVGANVLTF | TGTGCCAGCAGACCCGACAGAGTTGGGGCCAACGTCCTGACTTTC
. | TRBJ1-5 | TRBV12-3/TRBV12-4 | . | CASSLGRGAQRQPQHF | TGTGCCAGCAGTTTAGGGAGAGGGGCACAAAGACAGCCCCAGCATTTT
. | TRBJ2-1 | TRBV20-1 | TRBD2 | CSARDQYMAGGLYNEQFF | TGCAGTGCTAGAGATCAGTATATGGCGGGAGGGCTCTACAATGAGCAGTTCTTC
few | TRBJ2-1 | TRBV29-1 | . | CSVERRLAGNEQFF | TGCAGCGTTGAGAGGCGGCTAGCTGGGAATGAGCAGTTCTTC